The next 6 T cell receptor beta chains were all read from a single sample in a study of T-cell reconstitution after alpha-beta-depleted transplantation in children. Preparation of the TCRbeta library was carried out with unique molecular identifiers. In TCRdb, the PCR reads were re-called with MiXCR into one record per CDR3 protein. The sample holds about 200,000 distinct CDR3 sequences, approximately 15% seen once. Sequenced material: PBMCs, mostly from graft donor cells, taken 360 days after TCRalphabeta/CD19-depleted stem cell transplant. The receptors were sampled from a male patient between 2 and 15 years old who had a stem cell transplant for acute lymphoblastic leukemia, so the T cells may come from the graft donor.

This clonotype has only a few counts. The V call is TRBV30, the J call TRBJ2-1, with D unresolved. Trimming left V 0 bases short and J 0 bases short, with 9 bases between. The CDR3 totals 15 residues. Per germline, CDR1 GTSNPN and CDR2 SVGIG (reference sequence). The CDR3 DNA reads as TGTGCCTGGAGTGTACTCGGCCTCTCCTACAATGAGCAGTTCTTC. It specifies CAWSVLGLSYNEQFF.

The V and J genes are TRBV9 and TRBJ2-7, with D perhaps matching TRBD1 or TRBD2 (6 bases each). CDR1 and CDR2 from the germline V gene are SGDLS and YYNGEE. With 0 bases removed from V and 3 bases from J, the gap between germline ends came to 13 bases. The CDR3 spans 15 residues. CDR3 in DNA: TGTGCCAGCAGCGTAGAGGGGGGACGCCTCTACGAGCAGTACTTC. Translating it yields CASSVEGGRLYEQYF.

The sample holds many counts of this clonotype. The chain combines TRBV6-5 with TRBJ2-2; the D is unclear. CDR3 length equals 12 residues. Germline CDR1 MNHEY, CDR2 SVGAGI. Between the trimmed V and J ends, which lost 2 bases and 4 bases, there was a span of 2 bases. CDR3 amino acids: CASSYLTGELFF. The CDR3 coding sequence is TGTGCCAGCAGTTACCTCACCGGGGAGCTGTTTTTT.

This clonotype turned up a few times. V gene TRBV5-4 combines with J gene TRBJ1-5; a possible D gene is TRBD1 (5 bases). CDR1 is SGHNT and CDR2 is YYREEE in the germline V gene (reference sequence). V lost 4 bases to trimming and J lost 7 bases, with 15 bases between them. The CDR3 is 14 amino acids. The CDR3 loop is CASSVKGAGQPQHF. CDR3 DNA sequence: TGTGCCAGCAGCGTTAAAGGGGCAGGGCAGCCCCAGCATTTT.

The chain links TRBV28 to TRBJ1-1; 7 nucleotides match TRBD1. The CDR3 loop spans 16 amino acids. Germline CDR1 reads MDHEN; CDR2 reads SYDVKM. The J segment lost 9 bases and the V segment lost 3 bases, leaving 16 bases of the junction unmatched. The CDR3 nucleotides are TGTGCCAGCAGTTTCGGGCTCCGAAGAAGGGGGCGAAAAGCTTTCTTT. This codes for CASSFGLRRRGRKAFF. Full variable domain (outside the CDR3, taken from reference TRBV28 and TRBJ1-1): DVKVTQSSRYLVKRTGEKVFLECVQDMDHENMFWYRQDPGLGLRLIYFSYDVKMKEKGDIPEGYSVSREKKERFSLILESASTNQTSMYLCASSFGLRRRGRKAFFGQGTRLTVV.

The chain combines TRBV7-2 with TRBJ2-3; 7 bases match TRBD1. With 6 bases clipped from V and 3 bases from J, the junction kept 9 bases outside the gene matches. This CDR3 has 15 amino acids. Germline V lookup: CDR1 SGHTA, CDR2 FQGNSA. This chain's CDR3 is CASRQTGLVTDTQYF. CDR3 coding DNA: TGTGCCAGCAGACAGACAGGGCTAGTAACAGATACGCAGTATTTT. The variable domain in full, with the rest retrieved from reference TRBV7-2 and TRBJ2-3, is GAGVSQSPSNKVTEKGKDVELRCDPISGHTALYWYRQSLGQGLEFLIYFQGNSAPDKSGLPSDRFSAERTGGSVSTLTIQRTQQEDSAVYLCASRQTGLVTDTQYFGPGTRLTVL.